The rows below give T cell receptor beta chains drawn from one sample of a study of T cell responses to AZD1222 COVID-19 vaccine. Only in-frame clones appear in the TCRdb table, and some are missing; sequencing was by immunoSEQ multiplex PCR. The sample records 150,000 or so clones, 90% to 95% being singletons. The material sequenced was peripheral blood, taken 28 days after the second AZD1222 dose. The receptor source for this set is an adult who received the AZD1222 COVID-19 vaccine. The CDR3 runs from the conserved cysteine through the conserved F or W. D genes are given only for firm matches. Where a row states a size, it is once, few, many or the class of an expanded clone; other rows omit it.

clone_size: once; j_call: TRBJ1-4; d_call: NA; v_call: TRBV27; cdr3_aa: CASSLWAGWWWEKLFF; cdr3_nt: TGTGCCAGCAGTTTATGGGCAGGGTGGTGGTGGGAAAAACTGTTTTTT
clone_size: NA; j_call: TRBJ1-1; d_call: TRBD1; v_call: TRBV18; cdr3_aa: CASSPDVGQLNTEAFF; cdr3_nt: TGTGCCAGCTCACCAGACGTGGGACAGTTGAACACTGAAGCTTTCTTT
clone_size: NA; j_call: TRBJ1-4; d_call: NA; v_call: TRBV6-1; cdr3_aa: CASSEEGLNEKLFF; cdr3_nt: TGTGCCAGCAGTGAAGAGGGTCTGAATGAAAAACTGTTTTTT
clone_size: NA; j_call: TRBJ2-3; d_call: TRBD2; v_call: TRBV4-2; cdr3_aa: CASSQEREGDTQYF; cdr3_nt: TGTGCCAGCAGCCAAGAGCGGGAGGGGGATACGCAGTATTTT
clone_size: NA; j_call: TRBJ2-7; d_call: TRBD2; v_call: TRBV2; cdr3_aa: CASSGLAGAYEQYF; cdr3_nt: TGTGCCAGCAGTGGCCTAGCGGGAGCCTACGAGCAGTACTTC
clone_size: NA; j_call: TRBJ2-7; d_call: NA; v_call: TRBV5-1; cdr3_aa: CASSRDNQPFYEQYF; cdr3_nt: TGCGCCAGCAGCCGGGACAACCAACCATTCTACGAGCAGTACTTC
clone_size: NA; j_call: TRBJ2-2; d_call: NA; v_call: TRBV2; cdr3_aa: CASREGGNTGELFF; cdr3_nt: TGTGCCAGCAGGGAGGGGGGTAACACCGGGGAGCTGTTTTTT
clone_size: NA; j_call: TRBJ1-2; d_call: NA; v_call: TRBV11-2; cdr3_aa: CASSLDTTAYGYTF; cdr3_nt: TGTGCCAGCAGCTTAGATACGACTGCCTATGGCTACACCTTC
clone_size: NA; j_call: TRBJ2-7; d_call: NA; v_call: TRBV5-6; cdr3_aa: CASSSTADSYEQYF; cdr3_nt: TGTGCCAGCAGCTCCACCGCTGACAGCTACGAGCAGTACTTC
clone_size: few; j_call: TRBJ2-1; d_call: NA; v_call: TRBV28; cdr3_aa: CASSPGGGRYNEQFF; cdr3_nt: TGTGCCAGCAGCCCAGGGGGGGGCAGATACAATGAGCAGTTCTTC
clone_size: NA; j_call: TRBJ2-7; d_call: NA; v_call: TRBV7-2; cdr3_aa: CASSLADGNTYEQYF; cdr3_nt: TGTGCCAGCAGCTTAGCGGACGGGAATACCTACGAGCAGTACTTC
clone_size: NA; j_call: TRBJ2-5; d_call: NA; v_call: TRBV27; cdr3_aa: CASSFLRRLQETQYF; cdr3_nt: TGTGCCAGCAGTTTCCTTAGGCGGTTACAAGAGACCCAGTACTTC
clone_size: NA; j_call: TRBJ2-7; d_call: NA; v_call: TRBV5-6; cdr3_aa: CASSLAPGSYEQYF; cdr3_nt: TGTGCCAGCAGCTTGGCCCCAGGGTCCTACGAGCAGTACTTC
clone_size: NA; j_call: TRBJ1-1; d_call: NA; v_call: TRBV5-1; cdr3_aa: CASSPTLQSTEAFF; cdr3_nt: TGCGCCAGCAGCCCCACCCTACAGAGCACTGAAGCTTTCTTT
clone_size: NA; j_call: TRBJ1-2; d_call: NA; v_call: TRBV19; cdr3_aa: CASSINGRADGYTF; cdr3_nt: TGTGCCAGTAGTATTAACGGCAGGGCCGATGGCTACACCTTC
clone_size: few; j_call: TRBJ1-1; d_call: NA; v_call: TRBV12-3/TRBV12-4; cdr3_aa: CASSLDQRTEAFF; cdr3_nt: TGTGCCAGCAGTTTAGATCAAAGAACTGAAGCTTTCTTT
clone_size: NA; j_call: TRBJ2-7; d_call: NA; v_call: TRBV11-2; cdr3_aa: CATGPRGEQYF; cdr3_nt: TGTGCAACAGGCCCCCGGGGGGAGCAGTACTTC
clone_size: NA; j_call: TRBJ1-2; d_call: NA; v_call: TRBV30; cdr3_aa: CAFRDGGNYGYTF; cdr3_nt: TGTGCCTTCCGAGACGGGGGGAACTATGGCTACACCTTC
clone_size: few; j_call: TRBJ1-2; d_call: NA; v_call: TRBV10-1; cdr3_aa: CASSESSNYGYTF; cdr3_nt: TGCGCCAGCAGTGAAAGCTCCAACTATGGCTACACCTTC
clone_size: NA; j_call: TRBJ2-1; d_call: NA; v_call: TRBV11-3; cdr3_aa: CASSLYGGTYNEQFF; cdr3_nt: TGTGCCAGCAGCTTATACGGGGGCACCTACAATGAGCAGTTCTTC
clone_size: NA; j_call: TRBJ2-6; d_call: NA; v_call: TRBV7-2; cdr3_aa: CASSFSISGANVLTF; cdr3_nt: TGTGCCAGCAGCTTCTCTATCTCTGGGGCCAACGTCCTGACTTTC
clone_size: few; j_call: TRBJ1-2; d_call: TRBD1; v_call: TRBV6-2/TRBV6-3; cdr3_aa: CASSYSGTDKVGTF; cdr3_nt: TGTGCCAGCAGTTACTCCGGGACAGACAAAGTTGGCACCTTC
clone_size: NA; j_call: TRBJ2-3; d_call: NA; v_call: TRBV20-1; cdr3_aa: CSAAGDTSQYF; cdr3_nt: TGCAGTGCGGCGGGGGACACAAGTCAGTATTTT
clone_size: NA; j_call: TRBJ2-7; d_call: TRBD1; v_call: TRBV18; cdr3_aa: CASSPPSARGYEQYF; cdr3_nt: TGTGCCAGCTCACCACCCTCCGCCAGGGGGTACGAGCAGTACTTC
clone_size: NA; j_call: TRBJ1-2; d_call: NA; v_call: TRBV5-1; cdr3_aa: CASSPTPGDGYTF; cdr3_nt: TGCGCCAGCAGCCCGACACCGGGGGATGGCTACACCTTC
clone_size: NA; j_call: TRBJ2-7; d_call: TRBD2; v_call: TRBV2; cdr3_aa: CASRAGTSGSHEQYF; cdr3_nt: TGTGCCAGCAGGGCCGGGACTAGCGGGAGCCACGAGCAGTACTTC
clone_size: NA; j_call: TRBJ1-3; d_call: NA; v_call: TRBV9; cdr3_aa: CASSVGSSGNTIYF; cdr3_nt: TGTGCCAGCAGCGTGGGTTCCTCTGGAAACACCATATATTTT
clone_size: NA; j_call: TRBJ1-6; d_call: NA; v_call: TRBV19; cdr3_aa: CASSGMSSYNSPLHF; cdr3_nt: TGTGCCAGTAGTGGGATGAGCTCCTATAATTCACCCCTCCACTTT
clone_size: NA; j_call: TRBJ2-2; d_call: NA; v_call: TRBV5-1; cdr3_aa: CASRPPGVATNTGELFF; cdr3_nt: TGCGCCAGCAGACCGCCGGGAGTGGCGACGAACACCGGGGAGCTGTTTTTT
clone_size: NA; j_call: TRBJ2-1; d_call: TRBD1; v_call: TRBV5-8; cdr3_aa: CASSPGQGGVDEQFF; cdr3_nt: TGTGCCAGCAGCCCGGGACAGGGCGGGGTCGATGAGCAGTTCTTC
clone_size: NA; j_call: TRBJ2-7; d_call: TRBD1; v_call: TRBV5-1; cdr3_aa: CASSLSRDRPSYEQYF; cdr3_nt: TGCGCCAGCAGCTTGAGCCGGGACAGGCCCTCCTACGAGCAGTACTTC
clone_size: NA; j_call: TRBJ2-7; d_call: TRBD1; v_call: TRBV6-5; cdr3_aa: CASSRGDSTYEQYF; cdr3_nt: TGTGCCAGCTCCCGAGGGGACAGCACCTACGAGCAGTACTTC
clone_size: NA; j_call: TRBJ2-5; d_call: TRBD2; v_call: TRBV14; cdr3_aa: CASSQVSGSQETQYF; cdr3_nt: TGTGCCAGCAGCCAGGTCAGCGGGAGTCAAGAGACCCAGTACTTC
clone_size: NA; j_call: TRBJ1-4; d_call: NA; v_call: TRBV15; cdr3_aa: CATSRSPEGTNEKLFF; cdr3_nt: TGTGCCACCAGCAGATCTCCCGAAGGGACTAATGAAAAACTGTTTTTT
clone_size: few; j_call: TRBJ1-4; d_call: NA; v_call: TRBV19; cdr3_aa: CASSNGGATNEKLFF; cdr3_nt: TGTGCCAGTAGTAACGGGGGCGCAACTAATGAAAAACTGTTTTTT
clone_size: NA; j_call: TRBJ1-2; d_call: NA; v_call: TRBV2; cdr3_aa: CASSLTTDPYGYTF; cdr3_nt: TGTGCCAGCAGCCTGACGACGGACCCTTATGGCTACACCTTC
clone_size: NA; j_call: TRBJ1-3; d_call: NA; v_call: TRBV18; cdr3_aa: CASSPRSLGPGNTIYF; cdr3_nt: TGTGCCAGCTCACCTAGGTCGCTGGGGCCTGGAAACACCATATATTTT
clone_size: NA; j_call: TRBJ2-3; d_call: NA; v_call: TRBV3-1/TRBV3-2; cdr3_aa: CASSPIGISTDTQYF; cdr3_nt: TGTGCCAGCAGCCCCATCGGGATTAGCACAGATACGCAGTATTTT
clone_size: once; j_call: TRBJ2-5; d_call: TRBD1; v_call: TRBV7-6; cdr3_aa: CASRRTGQETQYF; cdr3_nt: TGTGCCAGCAGGCGGACAGGACAAGAGACCCAGTACTTC
clone_size: NA; j_call: TRBJ2-2; d_call: NA; v_call: TRBV6-1; cdr3_aa: CASSEVRTERELFF; cdr3_nt: TGTGCCAGCAGTGAAGTTAGGACAGAACGGGAGCTGTTTTTT
clone_size: NA; j_call: TRBJ2-5; d_call: NA; v_call: TRBV10-3; cdr3_aa: CAISEQAGYQETQYF; cdr3_nt: TGTGCCATCAGTGAGCAGGCGGGTTACCAAGAGACCCAGTACTTC
clone_size: NA; j_call: TRBJ1-1; d_call: NA; v_call: TRBV6-4; cdr3_aa: CASRREGNTEAFF; cdr3_nt: TGTGCCAGCAGGAGGGAGGGGAACACTGAAGCTTTCTTT
clone_size: NA; j_call: TRBJ1-3; d_call: NA; v_call: TRBV15; cdr3_aa: CATSGLKGHSGNTIYF; cdr3_nt: TGTGCCACCAGCGGTTTAAAGGGCCACTCTGGAAACACCATATATTTT
clone_size: NA; j_call: TRBJ1-2; d_call: NA; v_call: TRBV4-3; cdr3_aa: CASSQDQGYGYTF; cdr3_nt: TGCGCCAGCAGCCAAGATCAAGGCTATGGCTACACCTTC
clone_size: NA; j_call: TRBJ1-4; d_call: NA; v_call: TRBV2; cdr3_aa: CASRPGRPNEKLFF; cdr3_nt: TGTGCCAGCAGGCCGGGACGGCCAAATGAAAAACTGTTTTTT
clone_size: few; j_call: TRBJ1-2; d_call: NA; v_call: TRBV3-1/TRBV3-2; cdr3_aa: CASSQILRDSVGYTF; cdr3_nt: TGTGCCAGCAGCCAGATTCTCCGGGACTCGGTGGGCTACACCTTC
clone_size: NA; j_call: TRBJ2-2; d_call: TRBD2; v_call: TRBV9; cdr3_aa: CASSVRAGATTGELFF; cdr3_nt: TGTGCCAGCAGCGTCCGAGCGGGAGCGACCACCGGGGAGCTGTTTTTT
clone_size: NA; j_call: TRBJ2-7; d_call: TRBD1; v_call: TRBV2; cdr3_aa: CASSDPGQGGPYEQYF; cdr3_nt: TGTGCCAGCAGTGATCCGGGACAGGGTGGCCCCTACGAGCAGTACTTC
clone_size: once; j_call: TRBJ1-1; d_call: TRBD1; v_call: TRBV27; cdr3_aa: CASSQKSTGVINTEAFF; cdr3_nt: TGTGCCAGCAGCCAAAAATCGACAGGGGTCATAAACACTGAAGCTTTCTTT
clone_size: few; j_call: TRBJ2-1; d_call: NA; v_call: TRBV7-2; cdr3_aa: CASSLPGEQFF; cdr3_nt: TGTGCCAGCAGCTTACCCGGGGAGCAGTTCTTC
clone_size: NA; j_call: TRBJ1-5; d_call: TRBD1; v_call: TRBV27; cdr3_aa: CASSPGGGQPQHF; cdr3_nt: TGTGCCAGCAGTCCAGGGGGCGGACAGCCCCAGCATTTT
clone_size: NA; j_call: TRBJ1-1; d_call: NA; v_call: TRBV2; cdr3_aa: CASSESHSINTEAFF; cdr3_nt: TGTGCCAGCAGTGAATCCCACAGCATTAACACTGAAGCTTTCTTT
clone_size: NA; j_call: TRBJ1-1; d_call: NA; v_call: TRBV27; cdr3_aa: CASSYSGTEAFF; cdr3_nt: TGTGCCAGCAGTTATTCTGGCACTGAAGCTTTCTTT
clone_size: NA; j_call: TRBJ2-1; d_call: NA; v_call: TRBV3-1/TRBV3-2; cdr3_aa: CASSQDLNNEQFF; cdr3_nt: TGTGCCAGCAGCCAAGATCTTAACAATGAGCAGTTCTTC
clone_size: NA; j_call: TRBJ1-4; d_call: TRBD1; v_call: TRBV20-1; cdr3_aa: CSASSPRQGGEKLFF; cdr3_nt: TGCAGTGCTAGTTCGCCGAGACAGGGAGGTGAAAAACTGTTTTTT
clone_size: NA; j_call: TRBJ1-2; d_call: TRBD1; v_call: TRBV28; cdr3_aa: CASSLSLPGQNYGYTF; cdr3_nt: TGTGCCAGCAGTTTATCACTGCCGGGACAGAACTATGGCTACACCTTC
clone_size: once; j_call: TRBJ1-1; d_call: TRBD1; v_call: TRBV4-1; cdr3_aa: CASSPRDRGMNTEAFF; cdr3_nt: TGCGCCAGCAGCCCGCGGGACAGGGGTATGAACACTGAAGCTTTCTTT
clone_size: NA; j_call: TRBJ2-1; d_call: NA; v_call: TRBV9; cdr3_aa: CASSVGQVPSEYNEQFF; cdr3_nt: TGTGCCAGCAGCGTGGGTCAGGTGCCTAGCGAGTACAATGAGCAGTTCTTC